Presented here are 22 T cell receptor beta chains from one specimen sequenced in a study of cytomegalovirus exposure and HLA in healthy donors. The PCR made use of 60 Vbeta and 13 Jbeta primers. Generated by immunoSEQ multiplex PCR, the TCRdb table keeps only in-frame clones and is missing some. This sample yields some 140,000 clones, of which 70% to 80% are seen a single time; roughly 2% belongs to the top ten. Sequenced material: PBMCs. These receptor sequences come from a man aged 25 to 40 in good health and CMV-seronegative.

J is TRBJ1-5 and V is TRBV9; D perhaps matches TRBD1 (5 bases). Trimming removed 0 bases at V and 7 bases at J, with 11 bases between. CDR3 length: 14 amino acids. In germline, CDR1 is SGDLS, CDR2 YYNGEE. The CDR3 DNA sequence: TGTGCCAGCAGCGTAGACGGGGGGGACCAGCCCCAGCATTTT. Its protein is CASSVDGGDQPQHF. The whole variable domain, filled in from reference TRBV9 and TRBJ1-5, reads DSGVTQTPKHLITATGQRVTLRCSPRSGDLSVYWYQQSLDQGLQFLIQYYNGEERAKGNILERFSAQQFPDLHSELNLSSLELGDSALYFCASSVDGGDQPQHFGDGTRLSIL.

The chain is built from TRBV5-1 and TRBJ1-1, with D tentatively TRBD1 (5 bases). Trimming removed 4 bases at V and 6 bases at J, with 10 bases between. There are 12 residues in the CDR3. Per the germline V gene, CDR1 is SGHRS and CDR2 is YFSETQ. In DNA, the CDR3 is TGCGCCAGCAGCATGGGACTCCCTGAAGCTTTCTTT. Translation: CASSMGLPEAFF. Full variable domain (remainder filled in from reference TRBV5-1 and TRBJ1-1): KAGVTQTPRYLIKTRGQQVTLSCSPISGHRSVSWYQQTPGQGLQFLFEYFSETQRNKGNFPGRFSGRQFSNSRSEMNVSTLELGDSALYLCASSMGLPEAFFGQGTRLTVV.

This clone was recorded only once. The chain carries TRBV11-1 and TRBJ1-2, with 11 bases lining up with TRBD1. Germline values: CDR1 SGHAT, CDR2 FQDESV (reference sequence). This CDR3 is built from 13 residues. V lost 4 bases and J lost 6; bases outside the gene matches: 1. The CDR3: CASSWTGGDGYTF. CDR3 nucleotide sequence: TGTGCCAGCAGCTGGACAGGGGGCGATGGCTACACCTTC.

This clone was recorded a few times. The chain links TRBV13 to TRBJ2-7; D is unresolved. This CDR3 region has 12 residues. Germline V gene data show CDR1 as PRHDT and CDR2 as FYEKMQ (reference sequence). Trimming removed 9 bases from V and 6 bases from J, with 15 bases in between. The CDR3 nucleotides read TGTGCCAGTAGCCTTACAGTGGGCGAGCAGTACTTC. It codes for CASSLTVGEQYF.

Written as DNA, the CDR3 is TGTGCCAGCAGCTTGGCGGGGTTGGCTAATGAAAAACTGTTTTTT. This translates into CASSLAGLANEKLFF. The J gene is TRBJ1-4, the V gene TRBV5-6; no reliable D call. Deletions cut 0 bases from V and 3 bases from J, with 9 bases between. The CDR3 consists of 15 residues. The germline V gene has CDR1 SGHDT and CDR2 YYEEEE.

The J gene is TRBJ2-7, the V gene TRBV29-1; D is unresolved. The V gene lost 4 bases and the J gene lost 1 base, with 8 bases spanning the gap. The V gene's germline CDR1 is SQVTM and CDR2 ANQGSEA. This CDR3 spans 12 amino acids. The CDR3 loop reads CSVVTVSYEQYF. CDR3 nucleotide sequence: TGCAGCGTTGTCACAGTATCCTACGAGCAGTACTTC.

This chain uses TRBV5-6 with TRBJ2-2, with 9 bases fitting TRBD1. Per germline, CDR1 SGHDT and CDR2 YYEEEE. This CDR3 is built from 18 residues. Trimming cost V 3 bases and J 5 bases; bases outside gene matches: 14. In DNA, the CDR3 is TGTGCCAGCAGCTGGAAAACAGGGGGCGTAGTTGGGACCGGGGAGCTGTTTTTT. This gives the protein CASSWKTGGVVGTGELFF.

In its sample, this clone was seen once. This chain joins TRBV7-9 and TRBJ2-1; D uncertain. The CDR3 has 12 amino acids. Germline V gene sequence: CDR1 SEHNR, CDR2 FQNEAQ (reference sequence). The V and J ends lost 6 bases and 5 bases respectively, with 8 bases between them. CDR3 amino acids: CASRPRNNEQFF. In nucleotides, the CDR3 is TGTGCCAGCAGACCCAGGAACAATGAGCAGTTCTTC. The variable domain in full, completed from reference TRBV7-9 and TRBJ2-1, reads DTGVSQNPRHKITKRGQNVTFRCDPISEHNRLYWYRQTLGQGPEFLTYFQNEAQLEKSRLLSDRFSAERPKGSFSTLEIQRTEQGDSAMYLCASRPRNNEQFFGPGTRLTVL.

Only a few counts were recorded for this clone. The chain links TRBV29-1 to TRBJ2-5; tentative D call: TRBD1 (5 bases). V was trimmed by 4 bases and J by 1 base, leaving 10 bases between them. Looked up from germline, CDR1 is SQVTM and CDR2 is ANQGSEA. The CDR3 runs 13 residues. CDR3 loop: CSVATGVQETQYF. CDR3 sequence (DNA): TGCAGCGTTGCAACAGGAGTCCAAGAGACCCAGTACTTC.

The V gene is TRBV7-8, the J gene TRBJ1-2, with D perhaps matching TRBD1 (5 bases). Germline CDR1 reads SGHVS; CDR2 reads FQNEAQ. Trimming pared 2 bases from V and 6 bases from J, leaving 10 bases between. This CDR3 has 13 amino acids. The CDR3 spells CASSLSRADGYTF. Written as DNA, the CDR3 is TGTGCCAGCAGCTTATCCAGGGCGGATGGCTACACCTTC. Full variable domain (missing parts from reference TRBV7-8 and TRBJ1-2): GAGVSQSPRYKVAKRGQDVALRCDPISGHVSLFWYQQALGQGPEFLTYFQNEAQLDKSGLPSDRFFAERPEGSVSTLKIQRTQQEDSAVYLCASSLSRADGYTFGSGTRLTVV.

This rearrangement joins TRBV4-2 to TRBJ2-7, with D maybe TRBD1 (5 bases). Germline loops: CDR1 LGHNA, CDR2 YNFKEQ. The CDR3 has 13 residues. V gave up 2 bases and J gave up 3 bases, with 8 bases separating them. CDR3 loop: CASSQRQGYEQYF. The CDR3 region has the DNA TGTGCCAGCAGCCAACGGCAGGGCTACGAGCAGTACTTC.

V usage is TRBV7-9 and J usage is TRBJ1-1; the match to TRBD1 covers 8 bases. V was clipped by 3 bases and J by 2 bases; unmatched bases: 5. The CDR3 loop spans 15 amino acids. The germline CDR1 and CDR2 sequences are SEHNR and FQNEAQ (reference sequence). As DNA, the CDR3 is TGTGCCAGCAGCTTTGCAGGGGGCATAAACACTGAAGCTTTCTTT. Encoded protein: CASSFAGGINTEAFF.

The CDR3 coding sequence is TGTGCCAGCACAGTTAACACCGGGGAGCTGTTTTTT. Translating it yields CASTVNTGELFF. The chain links TRBV28 to TRBJ2-2; no clear D. Germline V lookup: CDR1 MDHEN, CDR2 SYDVKM. The CDR3 is 12 residues long. The germline V and J ends were trimmed by 7 bases and 2 bases, with 5 bases remaining between them.

V gene TRBV7-9 combines with J gene TRBJ2-6, with D possibly TRBD1 on 5 matching bases. Germline V gives CDR1 SEHNR, CDR2 FQNEAQ (reference sequence). The CDR3 is 16 residues long. Deletions cut 5 bases from V and 4 bases from J, with 15 bases between. CDR3 amino acids: CASSRYRSSGANVLTF. The DNA of the CDR3 is TGTGCCAGCAGCCGTTACAGGTCCTCCGGGGCCAACGTCCTGACTTTC.

The count of this clone is one. The V and J genes are TRBV28 and TRBJ1-5; 7 bases agree with TRBD1. V was pared by 2 bases and J by 5 bases, with 3 bases of the junction left unmatched. Germline V gives CDR1 MDHEN, CDR2 SYDVKM. The CDR3 length is 14 residues. The chain's CDR3 is CASSLVQGDQPQHF. The CDR3 nucleotides are TGTGCCAGCAGTTTAGTTCAGGGGGATCAGCCCCAGCATTTT.

The chain combines TRBV6-4 with TRBJ2-5; no reliable D call. The J call may be incorrect, as the DNA end agrees better with TRBJ2-7. Germline assignment: CDR1 MRHNA and CDR2 SNTAGT. The CDR3 consists of 12 residues. CDR3 region: CASSPVLYEQYF. CDR3 bases: TGTGCCAGCAGCCCTGTCCTATACGAGCAGTACTTC.

The chain is built from TRBV4-3 and TRBJ2-5; 14 bases map to TRBD2. This CDR3 is 18 amino acids long. The germline V gene encodes CDR1 LGHNA and CDR2 YSLEER. J was trimmed by 4 bases and V by 4 bases; bases with no gene match: 11. CDR3 region: CASSPGTSGGLYRETQYF. The CDR3, as DNA: TGCGCCAGCAGCCCCGGGACTAGCGGGGGCCTTTATCGAGAGACCCAGTACTTC.

Worth noting for this clone: No DNA is shown, since the ends of the CDR3 on it are uncertain; the CDR3 is the one TCRdb lists. This chain connects TRBV29-1 to TRBJ2-5; TRBD2, as called in the table, went unchecked against the DNA. Germline V gene lookup returns CDR1 SQVTM and CDR2 ANQGSEA. The CDR3 is made up of 11 amino acids, end residues included. The CDR3: CSVGLGAGLYF.

The chain recombines TRBV28 with TRBJ2-5, with 9 bases fitting TRBD1. This CDR3 has 14 amino acids. Germline V gene lookup returns CDR1 MDHEN and CDR2 SYDVKM. With V trimmed by 6 bases and J by 1 base, 3 bases remained unmatched. CDR3 loop: CASSLQGAQETQYF. The CDR3 bases are TGTGCCAGCAGCCTACAGGGGGCCCAAGAGACCCAGTACTTC. The full variable domain, in which reference TRBV28 and TRBJ2-5 provide the parts outside the CDR3, is DVKVTQSSRYLVKRTGEKVFLECVQDMDHENMFWYRQDPGLGLRLIYFSYDVKMKEKGDIPEGYSVSREKKERFSLILESASTNQTSMYLCASSLQGAQETQYFGPGTRLLVL.

In this sample, this clone turned up a few times. The chain has TRBV2 and TRBJ1-2, with D maybe TRBD1 (6 bases). V was trimmed by 6 bases and J by 4 bases, leaving 9 bases between them. Germline V CDR1 and CDR2: SNHLY, FYNNEI. This CDR3 region has 12 residues. In DNA, the CDR3 is TGTGCCAGCAGGCAGGGGACCTATGGCTACACCTTC. Translating gives CASRQGTYGYTF. Complete variable domain (other parts from reference TRBV2 and TRBJ1-2): EPEVTQTPSHQVTQMGQEVILRCVPISNHLYFYWYRQILGQKVEFLVSFYNNEISEKSEIFDDQFSVERPDGSNFTLKIRSTKLEDSAMYFCASRQGTYGYTFGSGTRLTVV.

The CDR3 DNA reads as TGCGCCAGCAGCTTAAATGGTGGACTGCCCGACTATGGCTACACCTTC. It specifies CASSLNGGLPDYGYTF. The chain recombines TRBV5-1 with TRBJ1-2, with D uncertain. Trimming removed 2 bases at V and 3 bases at J, with 17 bases between. The length of the CDR3 is 16 residues. The germline V gene has CDR1 SGHRS and CDR2 YFSETQ.

This clone was picked up a small number of times. V usage is TRBV2 and J usage is TRBJ2-2, with 7 bases identical to TRBD1. With 6 bases clipped from V and 2 bases from J, the junction kept 6 bases outside the gene matches. Germline V lookup: CDR1 SNHLY, CDR2 FYNNEI. This CDR3 region has 15 residues. This CDR3 is CASRWDSRNTGELFF. The CDR3 DNA sequence: TGTGCCAGCAGATGGGACAGCAGAAACACCGGGGAGCTGTTTTTT. Full variable domain (outside the CDR3, taken from reference TRBV2 and TRBJ2-2): EPEVTQTPSHQVTQMGQEVILRCVPISNHLYFYWYRQILGQKVEFLVSFYNNEISEKSEIFDDQFSVERPDGSNFTLKIRSTKLEDSAMYFCASRWDSRNTGELFFGEGSRLTVL.